Below, 24 T cell receptor beta chains from the same sample are listed, as sequenced in a study of cytomegalovirus exposure and HLA in healthy donors. 60 Vbeta and 13 Jbeta primers were used in PCR. Some clones are missing from TCRdb's copy, which holds only in-frame ones; the method was immunoSEQ multiplex PCR. The sample carries some 140,000 clones, around nine tenths recorded once. Sequencing input: PBMCs. The receptors shown here come from a woman aged 30 to 39 in good health and CMV-seronegative.

The CDR3 sequence: CASSLDQGAGQYF. In DNA, the CDR3 is TGTGCCAGCAGTTTAGATCAGGGGGCTGGGCAGTACTTC. The rearrangement links TRBV27 to TRBJ2-7; 8 bases are shared with TRBD1. The germline gives CDR1 MNHEY, CDR2 SMNVEV (reference sequence). V gave up 2 bases and J gave up 9 bases; unmatched junction bases: 6. This CDR3 comprises 13 residues.

This clone was found once. The rearrangement joins TRBV11-2 to TRBJ1-2; TRBD1 is a possible D gene (6 bases). The V and J ends lost 5 bases and 8 bases respectively, with 18 bases between them. The CDR3 sequence is 14 residues long. Germline-derived CDR1 and CDR2 are SGHAT and FQNNGV. The CDR3 here is CASSQTQGGYGYTF. The CDR3 DNA sequence: TGTGCCAGCAGCCAAACACAGGGTGGGTACGGCTACACCTTC.

The chain carries TRBV5-4 and TRBJ1-2; 10 bases fit TRBD1. After removal of 4 bases from V and 7 bases from J, the junction contained 10 bases not matched to a gene. Germline V gene lookup returns CDR1 SGHNT and CDR2 YYREEE (reference sequence). CDR3 size: 15 residues. CDR3 DNA sequence: TGTGCCAGCAGCCTGAGACAGGGGGCGCCCTTTGGCTACACCTTC. This codes for CASSLRQGAPFGYTF.

For this clone: At one end the junction does not follow the germline gene, possibly because of a read error. This chain joins TRBV7-9 and TRBJ1-2; D uncertain. Per germline, CDR1 SEHNR and CDR2 FQNEAQ (reference sequence). This CDR3 region has 11 residues. CDR3 sequence: CASSSRYGYPF. CDR3 sequence (DNA): TGTGCCAGCAGCTCGAGGTATGGCTACCCCTTC.

This sequence joins TRBV19 and TRBJ1-5; D remains ambiguous. The CDR3 length is 15 residues. The germline V gene encodes CDR1 LNHDA and CDR2 SQIVND (reference sequence). V shed 1 base and J shed 4 bases, with 11 bases lying between them. CDR3 nucleotides: TGTGCCAGTAGTATAGGGACCCGAGGGAATCAGCCCCAGCATTTT. Amino acid sequence: CASSIGTRGNQPQHF. Based on the CDR3 plus reference TRBV19 and TRBJ1-5, the full variable domain is DGGITQSPKYLFRKEGQNVTLSCEQNLNHDAMYWYRQDPGQGLRLIYYSQIVNDFQKGDIAEGYSVSREKKESFPLTVTSAQKNPTAFYLCASSIGTRGNQPQHFGDGTRLSIL.

The count of this clone is one. The gene calls are TRBV7-2 and TRBJ1-2; the match to TRBD1 covers 9 bases. There are 13 residues in the CDR3. The germline V gene has CDR1 SGHTA and CDR2 FQGNSA. Trimming removed 5 bases from V and 6 bases from J; junction bases left unmatched: 4. This chain's CDR3 is CASSVRDRDGYTF. The DNA of the CDR3 is TGTGCCAGCAGCGTCCGGGACAGGGATGGCTACACCTTC.

The V and J genes are TRBV4-3 and TRBJ2-5; TRBD1 is a possible D gene (7 bases). The CDR3 length is 15 residues. V dropped 3 bases and J dropped 5 bases, with 16 bases sitting between them. CDR1 and CDR2 (germline): LGHNA, YSLEER. In DNA form, the CDR3 reads TGCGCCAGCAGCCAGCACAGGGGAGGAGGCGAGACCCAGTACTTC. Translating it yields CASSQHRGGGETQYF.

The chain links TRBV21-1 to TRBJ1-3. TRBV21-1 represents a pseudogene. This CDR3 spans 17 amino acids. DNA of the CDR3: TGTGCCAGCAGCAAAGCGGGGAGGACAAGCTCTGGAAACACCATATATTTT. Residues: CASSKAGRTSSGNTIYF.

The rearrangement links TRBV5-8 to TRBJ1-1; TRBD1 aligns across 8 bases. Looked up from germline, CDR1 is SGHTS and CDR2 is YDEGEE. After removal of 4 bases from V and 7 bases from J, the junction contained 6 bases not matched to a gene. The CDR3 contains 13 residues. DNA of the CDR3: TGTGCCAGCAGCCCGGACAGGGTTGTTGAAGCTTTCTTT. Translation: CASSPDRVVEAFF.

The chain employs TRBV29-1 and TRBJ2-7, with TRBD1 matching 7 bases. Trimming at V came to 4 bases and at J to 1 base, leaving 7 bases not matched to a gene. CDR3 length: 14 amino acids. The germline V gene encodes CDR1 SQVTM and CDR2 ANQGSEA. This chain's CDR3 is CSVVSGTDSYEQYF. The CDR3 nucleotides are TGCAGCGTTGTCTCCGGGACAGATTCCTACGAGCAGTACTTC.

The count of this clone is one. The chain joins TRBV9 to TRBJ2-1; tentatively, D is TRBD2 (5 bases). With 0 bases removed from V and 8 bases from J, the gap between germline ends came to 9 bases. The CDR3 sequence is 13 residues long. CDR1 is SGDLS and CDR2 is YYNGEE in the germline V gene. The CDR3 nucleotides are TGTGCCAGCAGCGTAGCGGGATACGATGAGCAGTTCTTC. This codes for CASSVAGYDEQFF.

The chain carries TRBV4-2 and TRBJ1-4; D gene unclear. V was trimmed by 0 bases and J by 5 bases, leaving 10 bases between them. Germline values: CDR1 LGHNA, CDR2 YNFKEQ. The CDR3 is 15 amino acids. CDR3 in amino acids: CASSQDSGLNEKLFF. Written as DNA, the CDR3 is TGTGCCAGCAGCCAAGATTCCGGGTTAAATGAAAAACTGTTTTTT.

The chain joins TRBV6-5 to TRBJ1-2, with 7 bases matching TRBD1. V dropped 5 bases and J dropped 8; count of bases not matched to a gene: 8. This CDR3 contains 13 residues. Germline V lookup: CDR1 MNHEY, CDR2 SVGAGI. CDR3 sequence reads: CASSRGTVQGYTF. Written as DNA, the CDR3 is TGTGCCAGCAGTCGGGGGACAGTGCAAGGCTACACCTTC.

The rearrangement links TRBV28 to TRBJ1-5; the D is unclear. The germline CDR1 and CDR2 sequences are MDHEN and SYDVKM. This CDR3 region has 15 residues. Trimming shortened V by 5 bases and J by 5 bases, and 16 bases separated the two germline ends. The CDR3 DNA sequence: TGTGCCAGCAGTCTAACCCGCTCAAGCCATCAGCCCCAGCATTTT. Translating gives CASSLTRSSHQPQHF.

The rearrangement uses TRBV19 and TRBJ2-7, with D possibly being TRBD2 (5 bases). Germline values: CDR1 LNHDA, CDR2 SQIVND (reference sequence). V was clipped by 2 bases and J by 5 bases, with 31 bases between them. The CDR3 length is 20 residues. The CDR3 coding sequence is TGTGCCAGTAGTATACACCCCGGCCGGTTCATTAGAGGGAGTGAGGACGAGCAGTACTTC. This encodes CASSIHPGRFIRGSEDEQYF.

CDR3 nucleotide sequence: TGTGCCATCAGTCGGGTGCAACGCTATGGCTACACCTTC. Protein product: CAISRVQRYGYTF. This rearrangement joins TRBV10-3 to TRBJ1-2; D unclear. Germline V gene lookup returns CDR1 ENHRY and CDR2 SYGVKD. The V gene lost 5 bases and the J gene lost 4 bases, with 11 bases spanning the gap. This CDR3 has 13 amino acids.

The CDR3 is CASSLPDRANTEAFF. In nucleotides, the CDR3 is TGTGCCAGCAGTTTACCCGACAGGGCGAACACTGAAGCTTTCTTT. V is TRBV28 and J is TRBJ1-1; 7 bases map to TRBD1. The V segment lost 2 bases and the J segment 1 base; nucleotides outside the gene matches: 4. CDR1 and CDR2 (germline): MDHEN, SYDVKM. There are 15 residues in the CDR3. Filled out from reference TRBV28 and TRBJ1-1, the complete variable domain reads DVKVTQSSRYLVKRTGEKVFLECVQDMDHENMFWYRQDPGLGLRLIYFSYDVKMKEKGDIPEGYSVSREKKERFSLILESASTNQTSMYLCASSLPDRANTEAFFGQGTRLTVV.

V usage is TRBV18 and J usage is TRBJ2-7; D possibly corresponds to TRBD1 (7 bases). This CDR3 spans 14 amino acids. Trimming cost V 3 bases and J 2 bases, with 11 bases left between them. In germline, CDR1 is KGHSH, CDR2 LQKENI. The CDR3 sequence: CASSPGGQPYEQYF. CDR3 DNA sequence: TGTGCCAGCTCACCGGGGGGACAGCCCTACGAGCAGTACTTC.

J is TRBJ2-7 and V is TRBV5-5, with 7 bases fitting TRBD1. J gave up 2 bases and V 3 bases, and 11 bases lay outside the gene matches. This CDR3 contains 16 residues. Germline values: CDR1 SGHKS, CDR2 YYEKEE (reference sequence). CDR3 sequence reads: CASSSYRGPIPYEQYF. The DNA for the CDR3 is TGTGCCAGCAGCTCCTACAGGGGTCCTATCCCCTACGAGCAGTACTTC.

The chain has TRBV30 and TRBJ2-2, with 13 nucleotides matching TRBD2. CDR3 length: 16 amino acids. Germline-derived CDR1 and CDR2 are GTSNPN and SVGIG (reference sequence). The V segment lost 0 bases and the J segment 4 bases; nucleotides outside the gene matches: 2. CDR3 region: CAWSVTSGRATGELFF. DNA of the CDR3: TGTGCCTGGAGTGTAACTAGCGGGAGGGCCACCGGGGAGCTGTTTTTT.

The chain links TRBV18 to TRBJ2-7; the match to TRBD2 covers 7 bases. In germline, CDR1 is KGHSH, CDR2 LQKENI. The V gene end was trimmed by 8 bases and the J gene end by 4 bases; junction bases not matched to a gene: 5. The CDR3 runs 12 residues. Written as DNA, the CDR3 is TGTGCCAGCAGGGGAGGGAGGTACGAGCAGTACTTC. Translated, it gives CASRGGRYEQYF. Based on the CDR3 plus reference TRBV18 and TRBJ2-7, the full variable domain is NAGVMQNPRHLVRRRGQEARLRCSPMKGHSHVYWYRQLPEEGLKFMVYLQKENIIDESGMPKERFSAEFPKEGPSILRIQQVVRGDSAAYFCASRGGRYEQYFGPGTRLTVT.

The count of this clone is one. CDR3 loop: CAWSRGTSGGADTQYF. The CDR3 bases are TGTGCCTGGAGTAGAGGGACTAGCGGGGGCGCAGATACGCAGTATTTT. The chain employs TRBV30 and TRBJ2-3; 14 nucleotides align to TRBD2. CDR1 is GTSNPN and CDR2 is SVGIG in the germline V gene (reference sequence). With V trimmed by 2 bases and J by 4 bases, 5 bases remained unmatched. This CDR3 region has 16 residues.

The chain links TRBV7-8 to TRBJ2-1; the match to TRBD2 covers 7 bases. The CDR3 totals 15 residues. V lost 2 bases and J lost 15; bases outside the gene matches: 16. Germline CDR1 is SGHVS and CDR2 is FQNEAQ. The CDR3 protein is CASSLRREVSRPRFF. CDR3 sequence (DNA): TGTGCCAGCAGCTTAAGACGGGAGGTCTCGCGCCCACGGTTCTTC.

The chain recombines TRBV4-1 with TRBJ1-2, with D possibly matching TRBD1 (5 bases). Germline V gene lookup returns CDR1 MGHRA and CDR2 YSYEKL. V was trimmed by 4 bases and J by 0 bases, leaving 15 bases between them. CDR3 length: 16 amino acids. CDR3 sequence (DNA): TGCGCCAGCAGCCCTATTCCGGGGGAAGCTAACTATGGCTACACCTTC. It encodes CASSPIPGEANYGYTF.